Below are 5 T cell receptor beta chains sequenced from a single sample in a study of radiation and T cells in renal cell carcinoma (dated by TCRdb to 2019 to 2021). To prepare the library, the immunoSEQ multiplex PCR assay was applied. TCRdb mirrors the immuneACCESS table, restricted to in-frame sequences. Some clones are absent from its copies; in checked studies, under half trace to an unresolved V gene, and the reason for the others is unknown. For this sample the table gives about 150,000 clones, of which roughly 90% were detected only once. Of the sample, 3.5% to 5% falls within the top ten clones. Sample time point, as interpreted from the label and publication: baseline pretreatment blood. The treatment or condition label of this sample denotes: 15 Gy SBRT to primary tumor, nephrectomy 4 weeks later. The material sequenced was blood, taken from a patient whose treatment included radiotherapy and nephrectomy. The receptors here all came from a woman in her sixties or seventies with renal cell carcinoma.

J is TRBJ2-3 and V is TRBV27, with 11 bases lining up with TRBD1. V lost 7 bases and J lost 4; bases outside the gene matches: 1. This CDR3 is built from 13 residues. The germline V gene encodes CDR1 MNHEY and CDR2 SMNVEV (reference sequence). CDR3 in amino acids: CASTDRGPDTQYF. The CDR3 region has the DNA TGTGCCAGCACGGACAGGGGGCCAGATACGCAGTATTTT.

The genes are TRBV11-3 and TRBJ2-3, with unresolved D. CDR1 and CDR2 from the germline V gene are SGHNT and YENEEA. V shed 1 base and J shed 0 bases, with 8 bases lying between them. CDR3 length: 15 residues. The CDR3 loop reads CASSLGVGSTDTQYF. In nucleotides, the CDR3 is TGTGCCAGCAGCTTAGGAGTGGGTAGCACAGATACGCAGTATTTT.

This clone was detected once. The V call is TRBV5-1, the J call TRBJ1-1, with TRBD1 matching over 10 bases. This CDR3 spans 18 amino acids. Looked up from germline, CDR1 is SGHRS and CDR2 is YFSETQ. V was clipped by 3 bases and J by 0 bases; unmatched bases: 11. CDR3 in DNA: TGCGCCAGCAGCTCTTTCCTCCGGGACAGGGGCATGAACACTGAAGCTTTCTTT. Translated: CASSSFLRDRGMNTEAFF.

The gene calls are TRBV6-5 and TRBJ1-1; D gene unclear. The CDR3 runs 13 residues. Germline CDR1 reads MNHEY; CDR2 reads SVGAGI. The germline V and J ends were trimmed by 6 bases and 5 bases, with 13 bases remaining between them. The CDR3 loop is CASSLQGRTEAFF. The CDR3 nucleotides read TGTGCCAGCAGCCTCCAAGGTAGGACTGAAGCTTTCTTT.

V gene TRBV4-2 combines with J gene TRBJ1-1; 7 nucleotides match TRBD1. The germline CDR1 and CDR2 sequences are LGHNA and YNFKEQ. CDR3 size: 13 residues. Trimming took 6 bases from V and 5 from J; bases not matched to a gene: 6. CDR3 nucleotide sequence: TGTGCCAGCAGGAATACAGGGGTTACTGAAGCTTTCTTT. This gives the protein CASRNTGVTEAFF.